The 27 T cell receptor beta chains below come from one sample, sequenced in a study of blood T cell repertoires in COVID-19. TCRdb's copy holds only in-frame clones and misses some; the assay was immunoSEQ multiplex PCR. The data hold about 410,000 clones, with 85% to 90% observed a single time. The sequenced material came from PBMCs or T cells enriched from blood (not recorded which). These receptors originate from a woman in her 30s who had recovered from COVID-19.

This clone was detected only a few times. This rearrangement joins TRBV28 to TRBJ1-5; D uncertain. Per germline, CDR1 MDHEN and CDR2 SYDVKM. The CDR3 length is 14 residues. Trimming pared 1 base from V and 5 bases from J, leaving 9 bases between. The CDR3 loop is CASSLYGTDQPQHF. For the CDR3, the DNA is TGTGCCAGCAGTTTATACGGCACAGATCAGCCCCAGCATTTT.

The chain has TRBV7-8 and TRBJ1-2, with D possibly matching TRBD1 (6 bases). CDR1 SGHVS and CDR2 FQNEAQ come from the germline V gene. Deletions cut 3 bases from V and 0 bases from J, with 14 bases between. The CDR3 is 16 amino acids. CDR3 nucleotide sequence: TGTGCCAGCAGCTTCCGAAGGACAGCAGCTAACTATGGCTACACCTTC. Its translation is CASSFRRTAANYGYTF.

This chain uses TRBV19 with TRBJ1-5, with D possibly being TRBD1 (6 bases). Per the germline V gene, CDR1 is LNHDA and CDR2 is SQIVND (reference sequence). CDR3 length: 17 amino acids. The V end lost 2 bases, the J end lost 2 bases, and 16 bases lay between the germline ends. CDR3 amino acids: CASSIQQGRRGNQPQHF. CDR3 bases: TGTGCCAGTAGTATACAGCAGGGGCGGCGCGGCAATCAGCCCCAGCATTTT.

The chain is built from TRBV28 and TRBJ1-2; D remains unclear. Germline CDR1 is MDHEN and CDR2 is SYDVKM. With 1 base removed from V and 4 bases from J, the gap between germline ends came to 10 bases. CDR3 length: 14 amino acids. In DNA form, the CDR3 reads TGTGCCAGCAGTTTATTGAGGAACATCTATGGCTACACCTTC. This gives the protein CASSLLRNIYGYTF.

V and J are TRBV5-6 and TRBJ1-6, with a weak D call TRBD1 (6 bases). CDR3 size: 17 residues. CDR1 is SGHDT and CDR2 is YYEEEE in the germline V gene. The V end lost 2 bases, the J end lost 0 bases, and 12 bases lay between the germline ends. The CDR3 here is CASSFYQGSSYNSPLHF. The CDR3 bases are TGTGCCAGCAGCTTCTATCAGGGGAGCTCCTATAATTCACCCCTCCACTTT.

J is TRBJ1-1 and V is TRBV7-9; D gene unclear. The V gene's germline CDR1 is SEHNR and CDR2 FQNEAQ (reference sequence). The CDR3 totals 12 residues. V lost 2 bases to trimming and J lost 7 bases, with 8 bases between them. The CDR3 nucleotides are TGTGCCAGCAGCTTAACAGACTATGAAGCTTTCTTT. It yields the protein CASSLTDYEAFF.

The chain is built from TRBV7-9 and TRBJ1-5; 7 bases map to TRBD1. Looked up from germline, CDR1 is SEHNR and CDR2 is FQNEAQ (reference sequence). The CDR3 contains 14 residues. J gave up 6 bases and V 5 bases, and 7 bases lay outside the gene matches. CDR3: CASSQGGRAQPQHF. For the CDR3, the DNA is TGTGCCAGCAGCCAGGGGGGCAGGGCTCAGCCCCAGCATTTT.

As concerns this clone: The junction shows a germline mismatch at one end, possibly a read error. The chain links TRBV10-3 to TRBJ1-2, with TRBD1 as a possible D gene (6 bases). This CDR3 has 16 residues. Germline values: CDR1 ENHRY, CDR2 SYGVKD. Here the CDR3 reads CAISGSLTGILYGYIF. The CDR3 region has the DNA TGTGCCATCAGTGGATCTTTAACAGGGATATTATATGGCTACATCTTC.

The chain recombines TRBV29-1 with TRBJ1-1; the D gene is possibly TRBD1 (6 bases). The CDR3 contains 15 residues. Per the germline V gene, CDR1 is SQVTM and CDR2 is ANQGSEA. V lost 4 bases to trimming and J lost 0 bases, with 15 bases between them. CDR3 nucleotide sequence: TGCAGCGTTGTACAGGGTGATTATGTGAACACTGAAGCTTTCTTT. Its translation: CSVVQGDYVNTEAFF.

This rearrangement joins TRBV7-2 to TRBJ1-2, with a tentative D call TRBD1 (6 bases). The germline V and J ends were trimmed by 6 bases and 4 bases, with 12 bases remaining between them. The CDR3 is made up of 13 amino acids. Germline V gene lookup returns CDR1 SGHTA and CDR2 FQGNSA. Here the CDR3 reads CASRGWTAYGYTF. In nucleotides, the CDR3 is TGTGCCAGCAGAGGTTGGACAGCCTATGGCTACACCTTC.

The V gene is TRBV5-1, the J gene TRBJ2-1, with 15 nucleotides matching TRBD2. The CDR3 loop spans 14 amino acids. Losses at the gene ends were 3 bases for V and 13 bases for J; bases not matched to a gene: 5. Germline V gives CDR1 SGHRS, CDR2 YFSETQ. The CDR3 is CASSSGLAGGTQFF. For the CDR3, the DNA is TGCGCCAGCAGCTCTGGACTAGCGGGGGGGACACAGTTCTTC.

This clone has just one count. The CDR3 nucleotides are TGTGCTAGTGGTTTGGGAGCTGCAACTAATGAAAAACTGTTTTTT. Its translation: CASGLGAATNEKLFF. The V and J genes are TRBV12-5 and TRBJ1-4; D is uncertain. The germline V and J ends were trimmed by 1 base and 0 bases, with 6 bases remaining between them. CDR3 length equals 15 residues. Germline assignment: CDR1 LGHNT and CDR2 FRNRAP.

The chain is built from TRBV7-6 and TRBJ2-7; D might be TRBD2 (5 bases). Germline lookup yields CDR1 SGHVS and CDR2 FNYEAQ. The CDR3 is 13 residues long. Between the trimmed V and J ends, which lost 5 bases and 0 bases, there was a span of 8 bases. The CDR3 nucleotides read TGTGCCAGCAGCGTAACTAGCTCCTACGAGCAGTACTTC. Amino acids: CASSVTSSYEQYF.

This clone was observed a handful of times. The rearrangement joins TRBV2 to TRBJ2-3; D is ambiguous. Per germline, CDR1 SNHLY and CDR2 FYNNEI. This CDR3 spans 11 amino acids. V gave up 5 bases and J gave up 5 bases, with 5 bases separating them. CDR3 coding DNA: TGTGCCAGCAGTAGGAGAGATACGCAGTATTTT. Translated: CASSRRDTQYF.

The chain uses TRBV12-3 or TRBV12-4 and TRBJ1-2; 7 nucleotides align to TRBD1. With 1 base clipped from V and 7 bases from J, the junction kept 3 bases outside the gene matches. The CDR3 has 13 amino acids. The CDR3 DNA follows: TGTGCCAGCAGTTTAGGCAGGGGGTTTGGCTACACCTTC. Amino acid sequence: CASSLGRGFGYTF.

V is TRBV2 and J is TRBJ2-7; 8 nucleotides line up with TRBD1. The CDR3 runs 13 residues. After removal of 8 bases from V and 4 bases from J, the junction contained 7 bases not matched to a gene. Germline assignment: CDR1 SNHLY and CDR2 FYNNEI. The CDR3 here is CASVRDRFYEQYF. The CDR3 DNA reads TGTGCCAGCGTCCGGGACAGGTTTTACGAGCAGTACTTC.

This chain joins TRBV27 and TRBJ2-3; TRBD2 agrees at 10 bases. Germline trimming cut 6 bases from V and 2 bases from J; bases unmatched to any gene: 5. The germline CDR1 and CDR2 sequences are MNHEY and SMNVEV (reference sequence). This CDR3 is 15 amino acids long. The CDR3 is CASSTLAGLTDTQYF. The CDR3 coding sequence is TGTGCCAGCAGCACACTAGCGGGACTCACAGATACGCAGTATTTT.

Only one count was recorded for this clone. This chain uses TRBV5-1 with TRBJ1-5; D might be TRBD1 (6 bases). The germline gives CDR1 SGHRS, CDR2 YFSETQ. The V and J ends lost 4 bases and 1 base respectively, with 18 bases between them. There are 17 residues in the CDR3. The CDR3 DNA sequence: TGCGCCAGCAGCCCAGGCCGCCTGGGACAAAGCAATCAGCCCCAGCATTTT. Encoded protein: CASSPGRLGQSNQPQHF. The entire variable domain, with the rest obtained from reference TRBV5-1 and TRBJ1-5, is as follows: KAGVTQTPRYLIKTRGQQVTLSCSPISGHRSVSWYQQTPGQGLQFLFEYFSETQRNKGNFPGRFSGRQFSNSRSEMNVSTLELGDSALYLCASSPGRLGQSNQPQHFGDGTRLSIL.

This clone occurred once. Other nucleotide sequences in the sample specify the same CDR3. The V gene is TRBV6-5, the J gene TRBJ1-2; D remains unclear. The CDR3 runs to 12 residues. Germline-derived CDR1 and CDR2 are MNHEY and SVGAGI. Between the trimmed V and J ends, which lost 2 bases and 5 bases, there was a span of 6 bases. The CDR3 is CASSYPGYGYTF. The CDR3 DNA sequence: TGTGCCAGCAGTTACCCGGGGTATGGCTACACCTTC.

This chain connects TRBV21-1 to TRBJ2-7; the table gives TRBD2 as D, unverified against the DNA. TRBV21-1 is a recognized pseudogene. This CDR3 is 16 amino acids long. The CDR3 DNA reads TGTGCCAGCAGCAAAGCCTGTAACGGGATCGACTACGAGCAGTACTTC. Amino acid sequence: CASSKACNGIDYEQYF.

This clone was recorded many times. The CDR3: CSASVREPYEQYF. CDR3 bases: TGCAGTGCTAGTGTGCGGGAGCCCTACGAGCAGTACTTC. The chain recombines TRBV20-1 with TRBJ2-7; the match to TRBD2 covers 7 bases. The CDR3 has 13 amino acids. The germline V gene encodes CDR1 DFQATT and CDR2 SNEGSKA (reference sequence). The V segment lost 3 bases and the J segment 2 bases; nucleotides outside the gene matches: 4.

The chain uses TRBV24-1 and TRBJ2-1; D gene ambiguous. CDR3 length: 12 residues. Germline lookup yields CDR1 KGHDR and CDR2 SFDVKD. V lost 3 bases, J lost 9 bases, and 8 bases lay in between. CDR3 bases: TGTGCCACCAGTGATATACAGCTTGAGCAGTTCTTC. This encodes CATSDIQLEQFF.

The chain has TRBV6-1 and TRBJ1-2, with 11 nucleotides matching TRBD1. The CDR3 sequence is 20 residues long. J gave up 4 bases and V 3 bases, and 19 bases lay outside the gene matches. CDR1 is MNHNS and CDR2 is SASEGT in the germline V gene. The CDR3 DNA reads as TGTGCCAGCAGTGATTGGTACCGGACAGGGGGCATCCTAACGGGCTATGGCTACACCTTC. It translates to CASSDWYRTGGILTGYGYTF.

V gene TRBV2 combines with J gene TRBJ1-5; no clear D. In germline, CDR1 is SNHLY, CDR2 FYNNEI. V gave up 8 bases and J gave up 2 bases, with 7 bases separating them. The CDR3 contains 12 residues. CDR3: CASCPGNQPQHF. CDR3 DNA: TGTGCCAGCTGTCCAGGCAATCAGCCCCAGCATTTT.

The DNA of the CDR3 is TGTGCCAGCTATCCCCAGGACAGGGTTGCCACCATATATTTT. It is translated as CASYPQDRVATIYF. The V and J genes are TRBV28 and TRBJ1-3, with TRBD1 matching over 8 bases. The CDR3 contains 14 residues. V lost 8 bases to trimming and J lost 9 bases; unmatched junction nucleotides: 12. From germline, CDR1 is MDHEN and CDR2 SYDVKM.

The CDR3 is CASSQVHVNAFGYTF. CDR3 DNA sequence: TGCGCCAGCAGCCAAGTTCATGTAAACGCGTTTGGCTACACCTTC. This sequence joins TRBV4-1 and TRBJ1-2, with D unresolved. Trimming shortened V by 1 base and J by 7 bases, and 16 bases separated the two germline ends. The CDR3 contains 15 residues. Looked up from germline, CDR1 is MGHRA and CDR2 is YSYEKL.

The J gene is TRBJ2-2, the V gene TRBV6-5; TRBD2 matches at 7 bases. Germline values: CDR1 MNHEY, CDR2 SVGAGI. The V segment lost 0 bases and the J segment 4 bases; nucleotides outside the gene matches: 5. The CDR3 has 16 residues. The CDR3 DNA reads as TGTGCCAGCAGTTACTCCTACTCGGGGGGCACCGGGGAGCTGTTTTTT. Residues: CASSYSYSGGTGELFF.